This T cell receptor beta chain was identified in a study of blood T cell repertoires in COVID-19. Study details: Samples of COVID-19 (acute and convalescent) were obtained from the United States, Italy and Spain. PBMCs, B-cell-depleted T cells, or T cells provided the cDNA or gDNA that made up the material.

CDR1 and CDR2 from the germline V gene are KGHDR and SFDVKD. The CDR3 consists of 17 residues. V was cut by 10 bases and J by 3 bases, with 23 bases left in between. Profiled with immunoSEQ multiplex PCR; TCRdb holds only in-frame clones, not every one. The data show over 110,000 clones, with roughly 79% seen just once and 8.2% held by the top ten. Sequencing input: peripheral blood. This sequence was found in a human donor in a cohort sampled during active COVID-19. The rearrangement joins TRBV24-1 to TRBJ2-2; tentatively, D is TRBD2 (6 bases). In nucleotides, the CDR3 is TGTGCCACACAAAACCCAGAGGGGACTTCGGACACCGGGGAGCTGTTTTTT. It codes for CATQNPEGTSDTGELFF.